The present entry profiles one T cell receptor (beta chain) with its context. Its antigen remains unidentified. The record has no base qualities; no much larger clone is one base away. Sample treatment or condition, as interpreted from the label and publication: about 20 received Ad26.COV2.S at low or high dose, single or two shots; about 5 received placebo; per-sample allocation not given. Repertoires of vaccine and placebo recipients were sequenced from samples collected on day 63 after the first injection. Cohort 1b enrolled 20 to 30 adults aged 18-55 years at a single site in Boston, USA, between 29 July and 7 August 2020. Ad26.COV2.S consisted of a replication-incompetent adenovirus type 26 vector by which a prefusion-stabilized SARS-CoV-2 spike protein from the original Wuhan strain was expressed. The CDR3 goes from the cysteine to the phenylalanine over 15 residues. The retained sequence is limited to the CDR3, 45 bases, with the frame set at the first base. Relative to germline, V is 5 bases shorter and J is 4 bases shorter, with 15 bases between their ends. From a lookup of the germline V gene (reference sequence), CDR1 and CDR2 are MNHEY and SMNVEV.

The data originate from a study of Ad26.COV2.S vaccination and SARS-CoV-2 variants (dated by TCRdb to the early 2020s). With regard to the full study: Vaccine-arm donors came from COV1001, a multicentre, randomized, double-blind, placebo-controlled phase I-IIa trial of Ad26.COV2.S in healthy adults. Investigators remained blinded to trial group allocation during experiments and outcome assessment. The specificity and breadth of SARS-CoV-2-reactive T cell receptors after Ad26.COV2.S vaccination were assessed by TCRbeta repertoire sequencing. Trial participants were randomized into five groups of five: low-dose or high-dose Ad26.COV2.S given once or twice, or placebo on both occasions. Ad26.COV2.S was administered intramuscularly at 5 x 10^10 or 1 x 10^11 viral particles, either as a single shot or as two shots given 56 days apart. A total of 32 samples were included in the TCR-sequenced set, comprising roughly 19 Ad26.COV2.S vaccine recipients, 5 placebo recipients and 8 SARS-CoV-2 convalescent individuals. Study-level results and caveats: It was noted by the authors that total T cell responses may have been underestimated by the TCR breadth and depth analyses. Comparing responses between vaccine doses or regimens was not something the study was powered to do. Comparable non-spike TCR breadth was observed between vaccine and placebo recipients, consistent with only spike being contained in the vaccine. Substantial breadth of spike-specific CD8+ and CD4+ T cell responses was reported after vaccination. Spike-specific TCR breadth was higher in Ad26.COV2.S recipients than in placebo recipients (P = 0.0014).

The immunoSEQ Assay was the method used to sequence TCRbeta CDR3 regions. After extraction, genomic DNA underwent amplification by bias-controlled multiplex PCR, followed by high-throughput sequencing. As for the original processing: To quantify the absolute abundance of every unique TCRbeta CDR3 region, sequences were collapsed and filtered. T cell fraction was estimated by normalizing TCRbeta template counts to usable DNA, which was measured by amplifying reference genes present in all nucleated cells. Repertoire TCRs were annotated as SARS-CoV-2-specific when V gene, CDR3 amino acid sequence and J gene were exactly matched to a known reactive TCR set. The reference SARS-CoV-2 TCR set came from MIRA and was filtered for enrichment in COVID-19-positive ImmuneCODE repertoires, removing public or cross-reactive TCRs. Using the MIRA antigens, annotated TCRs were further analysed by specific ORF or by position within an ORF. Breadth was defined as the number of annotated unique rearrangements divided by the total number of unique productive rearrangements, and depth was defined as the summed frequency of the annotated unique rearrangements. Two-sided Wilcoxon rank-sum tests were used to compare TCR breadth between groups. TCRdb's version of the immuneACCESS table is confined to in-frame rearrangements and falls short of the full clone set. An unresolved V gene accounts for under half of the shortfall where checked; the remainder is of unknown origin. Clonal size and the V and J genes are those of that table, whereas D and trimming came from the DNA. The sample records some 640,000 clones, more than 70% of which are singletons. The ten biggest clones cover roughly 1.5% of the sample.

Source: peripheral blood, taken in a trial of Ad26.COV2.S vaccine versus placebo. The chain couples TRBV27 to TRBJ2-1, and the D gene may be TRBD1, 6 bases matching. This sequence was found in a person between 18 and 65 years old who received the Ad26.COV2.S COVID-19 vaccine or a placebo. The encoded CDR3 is CASSPRDTLYNEQFF. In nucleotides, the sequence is TGTGCCAGCAGTCCAAGGGACACCCTTTACAATGAGCAGTTCTTC.